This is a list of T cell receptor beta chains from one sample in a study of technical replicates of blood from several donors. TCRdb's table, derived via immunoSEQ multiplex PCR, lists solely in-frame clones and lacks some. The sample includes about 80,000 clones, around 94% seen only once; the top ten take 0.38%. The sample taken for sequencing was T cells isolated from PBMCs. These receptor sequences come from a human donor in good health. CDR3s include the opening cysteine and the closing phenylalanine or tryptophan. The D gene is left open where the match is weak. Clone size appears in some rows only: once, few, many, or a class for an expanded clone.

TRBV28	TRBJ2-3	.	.	CASSSAQGTDTQYF	TGTGCCAGCAGTTCTGCCCAGGGGACAGATACGCAGTATTTT
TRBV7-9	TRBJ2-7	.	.	CASEAGYEQYF	TGTGCCAGCGAGGCGGGCTACGAGCAGTACTTC
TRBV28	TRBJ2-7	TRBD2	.	CASSLGIGLAGEAYF	TGTGCCAGCAGTTTGGGGATCGGACTAGCGGGAGAGGCGTACTTC
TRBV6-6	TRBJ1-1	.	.	CASSYPLDSGRTEAFF	TGTGCCAGCAGTTACCCTCTAGATTCAGGGCGTACTGAAGCTTTCTTT
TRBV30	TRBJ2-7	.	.	CASSRGGLEEQYF	TGTGCCTCAAGTCGGGGAGGACTCGAAGAGCAGTACTTC
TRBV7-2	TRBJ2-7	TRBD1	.	CASRLDRGPGEQYF	TGTGCCAGCAGACTCGACAGGGGTCCAGGCGAGCAGTACTTC
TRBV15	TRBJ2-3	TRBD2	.	CATSHGLTSGGDTQYF	TGTGCCACCAGCCACGGGCTTACTAGCGGAGGGGATACGCAGTATTTT
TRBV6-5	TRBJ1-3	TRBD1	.	CASSYRTGSGNTIYF	TGTGCCAGCAGTTACCGGACAGGCTCTGGAAACACCATATATTTT
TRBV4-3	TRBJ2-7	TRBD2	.	CASSQDSGLAGLMHEQYF	TGCGCCAGCAGCCAAGATTCGGGACTAGCGGGGCTTATGCACGAGCAGTACTTC
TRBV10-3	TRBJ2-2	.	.	CAISPRDTGELFF	TGTGCCATCTCCCCCAGGGACACCGGGGAGCTGTTTTTT
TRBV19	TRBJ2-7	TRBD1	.	CASSSRQGTYEQYF	TGTGCCAGTAGTTCTCGACAGGGCACCTACGAGCAGTACTTC
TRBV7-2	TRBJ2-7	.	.	CASSRAGKRGGEQYF	TGTGCCAGCAGTCGCGCGGGAAAGAGAGGAGGCGAGCAGTACTTC
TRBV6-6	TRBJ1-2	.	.	CASSKTLGAAKDTF	TGTGCCAGCAGTAAAACCTTAGGAGCGGCGAAGGACACCTTC
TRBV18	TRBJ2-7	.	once	CASSPRGGDYEQYF	TGTGCCAGCTCACCACGGGGCGGGGACTACGAGCAGTACTTC
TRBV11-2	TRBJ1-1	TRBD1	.	CASSSLRTGRHTEAFF	TGTGCCAGCAGCTCCCTGAGGACAGGGAGGCACACTGAAGCTTTCTTT
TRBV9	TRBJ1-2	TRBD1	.	CASSPSTGYYGYTF	TGTGCCAGCAGCCCCTCGACAGGGTACTATGGCTACACCTTC
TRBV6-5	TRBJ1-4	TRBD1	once	CASRTGAYEKLFF	TGTGCCAGCAGGACAGGGGCGTATGAAAAACTGTTTTTT